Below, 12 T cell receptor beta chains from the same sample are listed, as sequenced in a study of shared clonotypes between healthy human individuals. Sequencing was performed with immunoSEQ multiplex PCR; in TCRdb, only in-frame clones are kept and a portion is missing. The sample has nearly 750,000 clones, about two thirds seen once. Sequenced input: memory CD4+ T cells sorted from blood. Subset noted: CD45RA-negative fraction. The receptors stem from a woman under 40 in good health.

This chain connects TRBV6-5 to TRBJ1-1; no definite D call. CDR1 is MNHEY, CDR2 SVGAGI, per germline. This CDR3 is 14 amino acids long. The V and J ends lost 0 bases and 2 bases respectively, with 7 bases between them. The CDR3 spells CASSYSYTNTEAFF. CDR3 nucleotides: TGTGCCAGCAGTTACTCTTACACCAACACTGAAGCTTTCTTT.

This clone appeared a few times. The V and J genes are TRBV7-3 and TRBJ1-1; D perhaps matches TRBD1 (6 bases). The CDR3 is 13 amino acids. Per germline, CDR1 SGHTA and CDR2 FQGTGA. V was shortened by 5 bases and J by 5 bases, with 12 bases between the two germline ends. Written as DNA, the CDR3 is TGTGCCAGCAGCACATACCAGGGGACTGAAGCTTTCTTT. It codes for CASSTYQGTEAFF.

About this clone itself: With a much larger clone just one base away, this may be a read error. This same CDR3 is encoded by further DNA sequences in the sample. CDR3 sequence (DNA): TGTGCCAGCAGTGAAGCCCAGGAAGAGACCCAGTACTTC. This translates into CASSEAQEETQYF. This chain uses TRBV2 with TRBJ2-5; D gene uncertain. Germline-derived CDR1 and CDR2 are SNHLY and FYNNEI. The CDR3 extends over 13 amino acids. Trimming pared 0 bases from V and 3 bases from J, leaving 5 bases between.

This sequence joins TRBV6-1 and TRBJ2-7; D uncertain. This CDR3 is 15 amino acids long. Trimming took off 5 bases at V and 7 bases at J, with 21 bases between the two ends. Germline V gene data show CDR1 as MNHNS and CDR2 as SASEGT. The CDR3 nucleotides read TGTGCCAGCAGTCGCGGAGACTCTACGAGGAAGGAGCAGTACTTC. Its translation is CASSRGDSTRKEQYF.

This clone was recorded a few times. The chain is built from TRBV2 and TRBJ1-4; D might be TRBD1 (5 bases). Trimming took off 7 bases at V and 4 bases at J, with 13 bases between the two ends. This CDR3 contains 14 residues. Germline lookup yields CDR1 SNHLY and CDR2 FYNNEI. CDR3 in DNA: TGTGCCAGCACTAAGAGGGACGGTAATGAAAAACTGTTTTTT. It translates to CASTKRDGNEKLFF.

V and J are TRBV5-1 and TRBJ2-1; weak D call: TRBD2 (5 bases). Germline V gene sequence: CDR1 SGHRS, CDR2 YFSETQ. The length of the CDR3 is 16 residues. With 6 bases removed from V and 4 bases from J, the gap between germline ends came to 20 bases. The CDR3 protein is CASTTTGGRAYNEQFF. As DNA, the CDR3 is TGCGCCAGCACCACGACCGGAGGTAGAGCATACAATGAGCAGTTCTTC.

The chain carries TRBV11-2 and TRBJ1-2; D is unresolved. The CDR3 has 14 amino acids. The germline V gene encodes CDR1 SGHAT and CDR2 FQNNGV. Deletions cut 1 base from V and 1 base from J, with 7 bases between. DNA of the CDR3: TGTGCCAGCAGCTTAGTGGGCAGTAACTATGGCTACACCTTC. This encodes CASSLVGSNYGYTF.

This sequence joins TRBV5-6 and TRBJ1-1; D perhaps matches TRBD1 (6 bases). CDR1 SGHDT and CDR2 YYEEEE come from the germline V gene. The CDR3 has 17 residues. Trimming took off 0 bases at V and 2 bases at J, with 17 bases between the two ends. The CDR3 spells CASSLGGRDAFNTEAFF. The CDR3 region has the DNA TGTGCCAGCAGCTTGGGGGGGCGGGACGCCTTCAACACTGAAGCTTTCTTT.

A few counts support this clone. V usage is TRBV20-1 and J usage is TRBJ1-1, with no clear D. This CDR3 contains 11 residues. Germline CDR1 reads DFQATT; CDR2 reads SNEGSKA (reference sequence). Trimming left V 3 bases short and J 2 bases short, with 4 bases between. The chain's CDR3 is CSASINTEAFF. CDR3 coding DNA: TGCAGTGCTAGCATAAACACTGAAGCTTTCTTT.

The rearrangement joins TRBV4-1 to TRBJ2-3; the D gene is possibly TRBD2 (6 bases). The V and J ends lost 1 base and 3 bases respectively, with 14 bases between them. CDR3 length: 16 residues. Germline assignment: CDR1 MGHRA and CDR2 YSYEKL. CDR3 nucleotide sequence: TGCGCCAGCAGCCAAGCCACACTCGGGAGAACAGATACGCAGTATTTT. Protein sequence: CASSQATLGRTDTQYF.

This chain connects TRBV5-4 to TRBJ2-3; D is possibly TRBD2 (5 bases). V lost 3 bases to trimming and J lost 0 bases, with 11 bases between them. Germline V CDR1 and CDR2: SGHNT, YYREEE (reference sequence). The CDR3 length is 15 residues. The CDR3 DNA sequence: TGTGCCAGCAGCTGGGCGGGCGTTAGCACAGATACGCAGTATTTT. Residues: CASSWAGVSTDTQYF.

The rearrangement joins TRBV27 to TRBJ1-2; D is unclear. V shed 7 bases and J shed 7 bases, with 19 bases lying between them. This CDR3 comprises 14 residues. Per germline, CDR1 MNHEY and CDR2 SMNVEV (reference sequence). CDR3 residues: CASTQRAGFRGYTF. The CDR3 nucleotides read TGTGCCAGCACTCAACGTGCCGGGTTTCGTGGCTACACCTTC.